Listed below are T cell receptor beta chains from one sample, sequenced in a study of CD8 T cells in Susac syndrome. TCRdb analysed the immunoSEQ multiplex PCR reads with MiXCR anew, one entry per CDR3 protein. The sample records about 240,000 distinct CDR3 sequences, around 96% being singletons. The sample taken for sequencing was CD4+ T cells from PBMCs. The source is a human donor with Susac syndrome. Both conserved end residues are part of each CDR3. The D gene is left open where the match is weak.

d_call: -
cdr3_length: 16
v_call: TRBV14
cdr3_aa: CASSLTAGISNQPQHF

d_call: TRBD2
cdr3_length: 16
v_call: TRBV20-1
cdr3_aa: CSAWAAGTSGRNEQFF

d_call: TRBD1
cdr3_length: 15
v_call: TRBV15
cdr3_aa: CATSRYRGSRQPQHF

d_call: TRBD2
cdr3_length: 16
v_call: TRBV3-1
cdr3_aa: CASSQGLAVGTDTQYF

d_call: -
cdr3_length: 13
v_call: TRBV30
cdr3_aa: CAWAFGGTNEQFF

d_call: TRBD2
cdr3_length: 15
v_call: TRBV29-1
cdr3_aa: CSVEFASGSHNEQFF

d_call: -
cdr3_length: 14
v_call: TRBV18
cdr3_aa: CASSPRVIRTEAFF

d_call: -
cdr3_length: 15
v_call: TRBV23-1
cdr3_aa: CASSQERAPAETQYF

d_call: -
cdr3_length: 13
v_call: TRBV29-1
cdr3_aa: CSAHGRMNTEAFF

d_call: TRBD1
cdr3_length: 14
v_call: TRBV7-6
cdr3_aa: CASSPGQGRTEAFF

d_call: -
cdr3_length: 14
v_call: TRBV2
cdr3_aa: CASRAPGGSYEQYF

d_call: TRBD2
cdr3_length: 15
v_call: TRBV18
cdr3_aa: CASSPGTSGRETQYF

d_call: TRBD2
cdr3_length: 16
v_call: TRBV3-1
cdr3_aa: CASSHFGLAEYNEQFF

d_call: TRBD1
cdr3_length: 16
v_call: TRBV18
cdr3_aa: CASSPPNGQGAQPQHF

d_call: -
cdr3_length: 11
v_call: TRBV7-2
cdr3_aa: CASSFVAQQFF

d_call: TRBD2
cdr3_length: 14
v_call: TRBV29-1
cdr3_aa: CSVLTSASSYEQYF

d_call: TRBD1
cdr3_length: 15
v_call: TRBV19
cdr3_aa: CASSFGTGANTEAFF

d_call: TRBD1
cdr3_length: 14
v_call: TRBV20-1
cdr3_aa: CSAKGQGEGDTQYF

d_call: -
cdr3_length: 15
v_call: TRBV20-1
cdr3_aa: CSATPGRAGVTEAFF

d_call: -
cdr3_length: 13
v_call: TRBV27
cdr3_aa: CASSQPGEVGYTF

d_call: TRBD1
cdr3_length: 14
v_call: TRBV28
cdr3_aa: CASSRQTGAFGYTF

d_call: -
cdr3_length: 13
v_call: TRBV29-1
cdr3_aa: CSVGQASGNTIYF

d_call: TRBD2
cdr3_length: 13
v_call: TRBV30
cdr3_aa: CAWRRDYYNEQFF

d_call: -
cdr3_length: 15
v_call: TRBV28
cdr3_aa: CASSSYGDSNQPQHF

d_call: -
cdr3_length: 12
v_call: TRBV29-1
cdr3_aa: CSVVPSSYEQYF

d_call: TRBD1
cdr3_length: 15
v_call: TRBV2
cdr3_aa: CASSPRTGNTGELFF

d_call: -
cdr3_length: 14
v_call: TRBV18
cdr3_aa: CASSPGYGTQPQHF

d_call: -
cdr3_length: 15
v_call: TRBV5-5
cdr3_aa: CASRQTGTGINEQFF

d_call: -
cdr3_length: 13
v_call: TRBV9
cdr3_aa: CASSVRQNTEAFF

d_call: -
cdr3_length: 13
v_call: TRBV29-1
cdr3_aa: CSVALQLNTEAFF

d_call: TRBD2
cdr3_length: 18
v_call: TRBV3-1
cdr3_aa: CASSQEGTGAGVPGELFF